The 5 T cell receptor beta chains below all came from one sample that was sequenced in a study of Ad26.COV2.S vaccination and SARS-CoV-2 variants. Produced via immunoSEQ multiplex PCR; TCRdb's table is partial and in-frame only. The table lists roughly 330,000 clones, roughly 88% of them singletons. Treatment defined: about 20 received Ad26.COV2.S at low or high dose, single or two shots; several received placebo; per-sample allocation not given. Sampling was performed 63 days after the first vaccine or placebo injection. Source: peripheral blood, taken in a trial of Ad26.COV2.S vaccine versus placebo. These receptors all stem from a person aged 18-60 years who received the Ad26.COV2.S COVID-19 vaccine or a placebo.

The rearrangement links TRBV6-1 to TRBJ2-2; 10 positions match TRBD2. Germline CDR1 and CDR2: MNHNS and SASEGT. The CDR3 is 17 amino acids. J was trimmed by 2 bases and V by 2 bases; bases with no gene match: 5. In DNA form, the CDR3 reads TGTGCCAGCAGTGAACTACTAGCGGGGACTAACACCGGGGAGCTGTTTTTT. This codes for CASSELLAGTNTGELFF.

This clone was detected once. J is TRBJ1-1 and V is TRBV7-3, with D possibly being TRBD1 (5 bases). Germline CDR1 and CDR2: SGHTA and FQGTGA. V lost 6 bases to trimming and J lost 5 bases, with 19 bases between them. The CDR3 is 15 amino acids. The chain's CDR3 is CASSPHHGGGTEAFF. The CDR3 bases are TGTGCCAGCAGTCCCCACCACGGGGGAGGAACTGAAGCTTTCTTT.

J is TRBJ1-4 and V is TRBV5-1; D unclear. The CDR3 runs 14 residues. Germline V CDR1 and CDR2: SGHRS, YFSETQ. Deletions cut 1 base from V and 4 bases from J, with 8 bases between. CDR3 amino acids: CASSLLGLNEKLFF. For the CDR3, the DNA is TGCGCCAGCAGCTTGTTAGGACTTAATGAAAAACTGTTTTTT.

The chain couples TRBV5-4 to TRBJ2-1; no definite D call. Trimming removed 4 bases at V and 0 bases at J, with 17 bases between. Germline assignment: CDR1 SGHNT and CDR2 YYREEE (reference sequence). The CDR3 extends over 17 amino acids. This chain's CDR3 is CASSQAPPASSYNEQFF. CDR3 coding DNA: TGTGCCAGCAGCCAGGCCCCCCCCGCTAGCTCCTACAATGAGCAGTTCTTC.

The gene calls are TRBV23-1 and TRBJ2-2, with 10 bases lining up with TRBD1. TRBV23-1 is an ORF, and what it does is uncertain. With 0 bases clipped from V and 3 bases from J, the junction kept 7 bases outside the gene matches. CDR3 length: 18 residues. The CDR3 loop reads CASSQSRCGQGDTGELFF. CDR3 DNA: TGCGCCAGCAGTCAATCGAGGTGTGGACAGGGGGACACCGGGGAGCTGTTTTTT.